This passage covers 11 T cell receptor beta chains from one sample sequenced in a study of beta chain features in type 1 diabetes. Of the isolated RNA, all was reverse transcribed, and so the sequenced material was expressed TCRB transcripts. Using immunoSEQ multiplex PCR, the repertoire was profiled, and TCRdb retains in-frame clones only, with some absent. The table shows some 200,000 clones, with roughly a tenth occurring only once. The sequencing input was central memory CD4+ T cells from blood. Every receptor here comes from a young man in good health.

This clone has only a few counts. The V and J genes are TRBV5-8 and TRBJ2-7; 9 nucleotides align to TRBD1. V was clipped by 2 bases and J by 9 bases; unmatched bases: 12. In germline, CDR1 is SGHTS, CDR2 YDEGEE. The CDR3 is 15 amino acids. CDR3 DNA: TGTGCCAGCAGCTTAGAGGGACAGGGAGTATCGAGGCAGTACTTC. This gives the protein CASSLEGQGVSRQYF. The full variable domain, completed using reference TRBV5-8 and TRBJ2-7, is EAGVTQSPTHLIKTRGQQATLRCSPISGHTSVYWYQQALGLGLQFLLWYDEGEERNRGNFPPRFSGRQFPNYSSELNVNALELEDSALYLCASSLEGQGVSRQYFGPGTRLTVT.

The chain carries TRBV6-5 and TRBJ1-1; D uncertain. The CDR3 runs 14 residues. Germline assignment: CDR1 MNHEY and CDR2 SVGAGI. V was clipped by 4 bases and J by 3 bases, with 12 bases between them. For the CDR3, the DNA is TGTGCCAGCAGTTTTGCAGGCGGGGACACTGAAGCTTTCTTT. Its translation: CASSFAGGDTEAFF.

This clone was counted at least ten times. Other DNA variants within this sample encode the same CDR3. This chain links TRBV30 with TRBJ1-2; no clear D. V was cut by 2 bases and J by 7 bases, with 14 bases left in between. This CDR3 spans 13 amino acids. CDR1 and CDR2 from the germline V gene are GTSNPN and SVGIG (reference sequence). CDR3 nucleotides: TGTGCCTGGAGTACTCCGGGATTTGGTGGCTACACCTTC. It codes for CAWSTPGFGGYTF.

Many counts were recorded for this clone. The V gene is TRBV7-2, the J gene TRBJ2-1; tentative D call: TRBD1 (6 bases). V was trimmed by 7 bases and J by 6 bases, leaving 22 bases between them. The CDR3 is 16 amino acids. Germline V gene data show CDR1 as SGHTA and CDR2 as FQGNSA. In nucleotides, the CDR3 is TGTGCCAGCACCGCAAGACTGGGGGCTATAGCCAATGAGCAGTTCTTC. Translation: CASTARLGAIANEQFF.

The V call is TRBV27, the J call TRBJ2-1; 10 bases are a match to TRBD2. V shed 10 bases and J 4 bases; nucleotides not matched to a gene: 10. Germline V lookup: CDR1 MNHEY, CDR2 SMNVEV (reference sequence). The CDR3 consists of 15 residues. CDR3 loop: CATSRLAGGYNEQFF. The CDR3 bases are TGTGCCACCTCCCGACTAGCGGGTGGATACAATGAGCAGTTCTTC.

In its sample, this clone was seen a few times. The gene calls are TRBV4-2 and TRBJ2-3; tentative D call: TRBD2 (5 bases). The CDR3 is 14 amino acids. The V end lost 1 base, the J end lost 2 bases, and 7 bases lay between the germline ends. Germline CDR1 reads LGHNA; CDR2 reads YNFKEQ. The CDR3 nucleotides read TGTGCCAGCAGCCAAGGACTATACACAGATACGCAGTATTTT. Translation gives CASSQGLYTDTQYF.

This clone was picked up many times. CDR3 sequence: CAYSGTRGYNEQFF. Here the CDR3 DNA reads TGTGCCTACTCCGGGACTAGAGGTTACAATGAGCAGTTCTTC. V usage is TRBV30 and J usage is TRBJ2-1; 8 nucleotides agree with TRBD2. Germline assignment: CDR1 GTSNPN and CDR2 SVGIG (reference sequence). CDR3 size: 14 residues. With 7 bases clipped from V and 4 bases from J, the junction kept 9 bases outside the gene matches.

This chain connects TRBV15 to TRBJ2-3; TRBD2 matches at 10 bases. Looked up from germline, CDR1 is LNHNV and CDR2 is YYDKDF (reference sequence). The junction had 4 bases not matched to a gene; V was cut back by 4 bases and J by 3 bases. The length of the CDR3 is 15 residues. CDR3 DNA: TGTGCCACCAGCACTCTAGCGGGAGCGACAGATACGCAGTATTTT. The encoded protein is CATSTLAGATDTQYF.

CDR3 nucleotides: TGTGCCAGCAGCCTGTCCAGGGCCGGTGAAAAACTGTTTTTT. This encodes CASSLSRAGEKLFF. The gene calls are TRBV4-2 and TRBJ1-4, with TRBD1 as a possible D gene (5 bases). The CDR3 spans 14 residues. V dropped 4 bases and J dropped 7 bases, with 13 bases sitting between them. Germline V gene data show CDR1 as LGHNA and CDR2 as YNFKEQ.

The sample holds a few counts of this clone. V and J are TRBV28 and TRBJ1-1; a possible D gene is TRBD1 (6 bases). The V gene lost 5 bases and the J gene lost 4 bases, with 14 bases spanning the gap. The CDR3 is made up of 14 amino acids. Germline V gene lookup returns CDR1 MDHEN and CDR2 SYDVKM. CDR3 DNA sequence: TGTGCCAGCAGTGCACTACAGGGAGGCACTGAAGCTTTCTTT. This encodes CASSALQGGTEAFF.

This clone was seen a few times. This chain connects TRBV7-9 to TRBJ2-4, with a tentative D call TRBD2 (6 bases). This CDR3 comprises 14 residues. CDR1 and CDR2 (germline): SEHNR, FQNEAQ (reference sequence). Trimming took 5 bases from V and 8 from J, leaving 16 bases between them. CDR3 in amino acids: CASSTDGTGDIQYF. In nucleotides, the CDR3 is TGTGCCAGCAGCACCGACGGGACTGGGGACATTCAGTACTTC.